This TCR beta chain was sequenced in a study of blood T cell repertoires in COVID-19. The CDR3 has 12 amino acids. Per germline, CDR1 SEHNR and CDR2 FQNEAQ (reference sequence). V was shortened by 1 base and J by 6 bases, with 7 bases between the two germline ends. Assay used: immunoSEQ multiplex PCR; TCRdb lists only in-frame clones, some missing. The sample comprises 85,000 to 100,000 clones, about four fifths of which are singletons, and 24% rests with the top ten. The rearrangement joins TRBV7-9 to TRBJ2-7, with unresolved D. This TCR was sampled from a human donor in a cohort sampled during active COVID-19. The sequenced sample consisted of peripheral blood. The CDR3 coding sequence is TGTGCCAGCAGCTTAGTCCTCGGCGAGCAGTACTTC. It encodes CASSLVLGEQYF.